Detailed here is one T cell receptor beta chain. The junction had 9 bases not matched to a gene; V was cut back by 11 bases and J by 4 bases. Looked up from germline, CDR1 is ENHRY and CDR2 is SYGVKD. There are 13 residues in the CDR3. The record originates from a study of technical replicates of blood from a few donors. Produced via immunoSEQ multiplex PCR; TCRdb's table is partial and in-frame only. The repertoire holds 55,000 to 65,000 clones, with 93% as singletons. The sample taken for sequencing was PBMCs. V usage is TRBV10-3 and J usage is TRBJ1-1, with 8 positions matching TRBD1. The TCR comes from a human donor in good health. Some clones in this sample may be carry-over from other donors' samples. This chain's CDR3 is CACKGQGATEAFF. The CDR3 coding sequence is TGTGCCTGTAAAGGGCAGGGGGCCACTGAAGCTTTCTTT.